This passage covers 20 T cell receptor beta chains from one sample sequenced in a study of blood T cell repertoires in COVID-19. Assay: immunoSEQ multiplex PCR; the TCRdb copy retains only in-frame clones and omits some. The sample carries a few hundred thousand clones, roughly nine tenths recorded once. Sequencing used peripheral blood. Source of these receptors: a woman between 25 and 40 years old with COVID-19, enrolled during active disease.

The chain is built from TRBV6-5 and TRBJ1-1; 10 bases are shared with TRBD1. CDR3 size: 14 residues. Germline CDR1 is MNHEY and CDR2 is SVGAGI. V dropped 6 bases and J dropped 5; count of bases not matched to a gene: 6. The CDR3 protein is CASRADRGLTEAFF. The CDR3 DNA sequence: TGTGCCAGCAGGGCAGACAGGGGGCTTACTGAAGCTTTCTTT.

This chain joins TRBV28 and TRBJ2-1, with 11 bases fitting TRBD2. J gave up 4 bases and V 5 bases, and 10 bases lay outside the gene matches. The CDR3 has 17 amino acids. Germline CDR1 is MDHEN and CDR2 is SYDVKM. This CDR3 is CASSPSGLAVGYNEQFF. The CDR3 DNA reads as TGTGCCAGCAGTCCCTCGGGACTAGCGGTCGGGTACAATGAGCAGTTCTTC.

The chain has TRBV21-1 and TRBJ1-5. TRBV21-1 constitutes a pseudogene. This CDR3 has 16 residues. Written as DNA, the CDR3 is TGTGCCAGCAGCAAAGTTCCCCCTATTAGCAATCAGCCCCAGCATTTT. Protein sequence: CASSKVPPISNQPQHF.

This chain joins TRBV6-4 and TRBJ1-6; maybe TRBD1 (5 bases). V gave up 2 bases and J gave up 9 bases, with 8 bases separating them. CDR3 length: 13 amino acids. Germline CDR1 is MRHNA and CDR2 is SNTAGT. The CDR3 DNA sequence: TGTGCCAGCAGTGACAAGGACACTTCACCCCTCCACTTT. Encoded protein: CASSDKDTSPLHF.

The rearrangement links TRBV29-1 to TRBJ1-2, with a tentative D call TRBD1 (6 bases). V was shortened by 5 bases and J by 8 bases, with 15 bases between the two germline ends. The CDR3 is 12 amino acids. Germline V lookup: CDR1 SQVTM, CDR2 ANQGSEA. The CDR3 region is CSVTYGQTGYTF. The CDR3 DNA is TGCAGCGTTACCTATGGACAGACGGGCTACACCTTC.

This clone was seen once. The V call is TRBV12-3 or TRBV12-4, the J call TRBJ1-3; no definite D call. V lost 5 bases and J lost 5, with 7 bases in between. This CDR3 contains 12 residues. The DNA for the CDR3 is TGTGCCAGCAGTATCGACAGAAACACCATATATTTT. This encodes CASSIDRNTIYF.

V gene TRBV3-1 (or the pseudogene TRBV3-2) combines with J gene TRBJ1-6, with 8 bases aligning to TRBD1. The CDR3 sequence is 16 residues long. Trimming removed 6 bases from V and 10 bases from J; junction bases left unmatched: 14. Germline CDR1 LGHDT, CDR2 YNNKEL (reference sequence). The chain's CDR3 is CASSSRQGATASPLHF. The CDR3 DNA is TGTGCCAGCAGTTCCCGCCAGGGGGCGACAGCGTCACCCCTCCACTTT.

The V call is TRBV10-2, the J call TRBJ1-5; D is possibly TRBD1 (5 bases). CDR3 length: 14 residues. The V gene lost 6 bases and the J gene lost 2 bases, with 11 bases spanning the gap. The germline CDR1 and CDR2 sequences are WSHSY and SAAADI. CDR3 DNA sequence: TGCGCCAGCAGGGGCCAAGGGGGCAATCAGCCCCAGCATTTT. This codes for CASRGQGGNQPQHF.

The chain employs TRBV6-6 and TRBJ1-2, with 10 bases aligning to TRBD1. The CDR3 is 16 residues long. Germline assignment: CDR1 MNHNY and CDR2 SVGAGI (reference sequence). Trimming at V came to 4 bases and at J to 7 bases, leaving 12 bases not matched to a gene. The CDR3 loop reads CASSLLDRGRHSGYTF. CDR3 nucleotide sequence: TGTGCCAGCAGTTTATTGGACAGGGGGAGGCATAGTGGCTACACCTTC.

The V and J genes are TRBV4-1 and TRBJ1-6; D is unclear. The CDR3 is 17 amino acids. Trimming took 3 bases from V and 5 from J, leaving 17 bases between them. Germline-derived CDR1 and CDR2 are MGHRA and YSYEKL. CDR3 protein: CASSHPKGGGNNSPLHF. The CDR3 DNA sequence: TGCGCCAGCAGCCATCCAAAGGGAGGAGGAAATAATTCACCCCTCCACTTT.

The chain has TRBV16 and TRBJ2-1; 9 positions match TRBD2. Trimming at V came to 0 bases and at J to 6 bases, leaving 0 bases not matched to a gene. The CDR3 covers 14 residues. Germline CDR1 is KGHSY and CDR2 is FQNENV. The CDR3 is CASSQSRGGNEQFF. The CDR3, as DNA: TGTGCCAGCAGCCAATCGCGGGGGGGCAATGAGCAGTTCTTC.

This chain joins TRBV27 and TRBJ1-5, with a tentative D call TRBD1 (6 bases). V lost 8 bases and J 6 bases, leaving 20 bases between the germline ends. CDR1 is MNHEY, CDR2 SMNVEV, per germline (reference sequence). The CDR3 has 15 amino acids. In nucleotides, the CDR3 is TGTGCCAGCGCCCCTACCGGATTACAGGGTCAGCCCCAGCATTTT. Residues: CASAPTGLQGQPQHF.

The sample holds one count of this clone. This rearrangement joins TRBV24-1 to TRBJ2-3; possible D gene TRBD2, 6 bases. V gave up 6 bases and J gave up 4 bases, with 13 bases separating them. This CDR3 is built from 14 residues. Germline loops: CDR1 KGHDR, CDR2 SFDVKD. This chain's CDR3 is CATSRFGGADTQYF. The CDR3 nucleotides are TGTGCCACCAGTAGGTTTGGAGGGGCAGATACGCAGTATTTT.

This clone was seen only once. The chain uses TRBV6-1 and TRBJ2-1; no definite D call. Between the trimmed V and J ends, which lost 3 bases and 4 bases, there was a span of 7 bases. CDR3 length equals 13 residues. Germline V CDR1 and CDR2: MNHNS, SASEGT. The DNA for the CDR3 is TGTGCCAGCAGTGACAGTATTTACAATGAGCAGTTCTTC. Its protein product is CASSDSIYNEQFF.

The V call is TRBV7-2, the J call TRBJ2-7; 9 bases match TRBD2. This CDR3 region has 16 residues. Germline loops: CDR1 SGHTA, CDR2 FQGNSA. Trimming took 4 bases from V and 1 from J; bases not matched to a gene: 8. This CDR3 reads CASSWALLAGSYEQYF. The DNA for the CDR3 is TGTGCCAGCAGCTGGGCCCTGCTAGCGGGATCCTACGAGCAGTACTTC.

V is TRBV6-4 and J is TRBJ1-5, with 7 bases aligning to TRBD1. V lost 6 bases to trimming and J lost 0 bases; unmatched junction nucleotides: 5. CDR1 and CDR2 from the germline V gene are MRHNA and SNTAGT. The CDR3 runs 15 residues. CDR3 nucleotides: TGTGCCAGCAGGGAACAGGGGTATAGCAATCAGCCCCAGCATTTT. The encoded protein is CASREQGYSNQPQHF.

The chain has TRBV7-9 and TRBJ1-3; D call uncertain. This CDR3 region has 15 residues. Trimming cost V 3 bases and J 0 bases, with 9 bases left between them. The germline V gene has CDR1 SEHNR and CDR2 FQNEAQ (reference sequence). CDR3: CASSLGGSSGNTIYF. CDR3 DNA sequence: TGTGCCAGCAGCTTGGGTGGGAGCTCTGGAAACACCATATATTTT.

The chain joins TRBV7-2 to TRBJ2-5; possible D gene TRBD2, 5 bases. The CDR3 covers 16 residues. CDR1 and CDR2 (germline): SGHTA, FQGNSA. The V end was cut by 4 bases, the J end by 1 base, with 16 bases between. The CDR3 DNA follows: TGTGCCAGCAGCTCAACCGGGTGGAGCGGCCAAGAGACCCAGTACTTC. Translation gives CASSSTGWSGQETQYF.

The V gene is TRBV11-1, the J gene TRBJ2-3, with TRBD2 identical over 7 bases. CDR3 length: 15 amino acids. V gave up 8 bases and J gave up 2 bases; unmatched junction bases: 10. From germline, CDR1 is SGHAT and CDR2 FQDESV (reference sequence). The CDR3 nucleotides are TGTGCCAGCGGAGGGGCTAGCGGAAACACAGATACGCAGTATTTT. Its protein product is CASGGASGNTDTQYF.

V and J are TRBV7-9 and TRBJ2-5; 7 bases fit TRBD1. V dropped 1 base and J dropped 5; count of bases not matched to a gene: 4. The length of the CDR3 is 14 residues. Germline values: CDR1 SEHNR, CDR2 FQNEAQ (reference sequence). This CDR3 reads CASSLGTGWETQYF. The CDR3 region has the DNA TGTGCCAGCAGCTTAGGGACAGGTTGGGAGACCCAGTACTTC.